This T cell receptor (beta chain) was sequenced in a study of response to subunit inactivated influenza vaccine. J gave up 4 bases and V 2 bases, and 10 bases lay outside the gene matches. There are 16 residues in the CDR3. The V gene's germline CDR1 is MNHEY and CDR2 SVGEGT. On this clonotype: Its antigen is not known.

Findings of the study overall: Few additional T cells are recruited per seasonal influenza vaccination, authors suggested.

One entry per CDR3 protein, called by TCRdb with MiXCR from the RT-PCR reads. The sample yields 150,000 to 200,000 distinct CDR3 sequences, about 9% seen once. The specimen comprised non-naive T cells sorted from PBMCs, sampled on the day of vaccination. The TCR originated in a man aged 50-59 years who received an inactivated influenza vaccine. The gene calls are TRBV6-2 or TRBV6-3 and TRBJ2-5, with TRBD1 matching over 7 bases. The CDR3 is CASSYGDSAYGETQYF. CDR3 nucleotide sequence: TGTGCCAGCAGTTACGGGGACAGTGCCTATGGAGAGACCCAGTACTTC.